The rows below give T cell receptor beta chains drawn from one sample of a study of identical twins. TCRdb re-called the 5' RACE reads with MiXCR, one entry per CDR3 protein. Among 500,000 or so distinct CDR3 sequences listed, over 11% were seen once. Another study also made use of these data, one on yellow fever vaccine responses in identical twins.

Material for sequencing was CD4+ T cells sorted from blood. Receptors were obtained from a woman under 30 in good health. The CDR3 runs from the conserved cysteine through the conserved F or W. The D gene is left open where the match is weak. For some rows the clone size is stated as once, few or many, or as a class when expanded; others skip it.

TRBJ2-7 - TRBV7-9 many TGTGCCAGCAGCTTAGAATACGGGATCACCGAGCAGTACTTC CASSLEYGITEQYF
TRBJ2-3 - TRBV14 - TGTGCCAGCAGCCAAGATAAGGCAGGGGCTACAGATACGCAGTATTTT CASSQDKAGATDTQYF
TRBJ2-7 - TRBV6-2/TRBV6-3 - TGTGCCAGCGGGGTTTCGATCTACGAGCAGTACTTC CASGVSIYEQYF
TRBJ2-7 - TRBV21-1 - TGTGCCAGCAGTGTAGGTGGGGACAGGGCGCATCCTATCTACGAGCAGTACTTC CASSVGGDRAHPIYEQYF
TRBJ2-5 TRBD1 TRBV7-9 many TGTGCCAGCAGCTTAGGGACAGGGTATGAGACCCAGTACTTC CASSLGTGYETQYF
TRBJ2-3 TRBD2 TRBV7-8 many TGTGCCAGCAGCTTCCTAGCGGATACAGATACGCAGTATTTT CASSFLADTDTQYF
TRBJ2-1 TRBD2 TRBV29-1 many TGCAGCGGGAAACGGGGGGGGCTAGGGCTAGTTGGAGGTGAGCAGTTCTTC CSGKRGGLGLVGGEQFF
TRBJ2-1 TRBD2 TRBV5-1 - TGCGCCAGCAGCCCCTTGGTCGGCGGGGGGGCCAATGAGCAGTTCTTC CASSPLVGGGANEQFF
TRBJ2-1 - TRBV15 - TGTGCCACCAGCAGAGATCTAACGGGACTTGGTAGGCATGAGCAGTTCTTC CATSRDLTGLGRHEQFF
TRBJ2-1 - TRBV7-9 few TGTGCCAGCAGCTTAATCGTGGCGGGTGAGCAGTTCTTC CASSLIVAGEQFF
TRBJ2-5 - TRBV5-1 many TGCGCCAGCAGCTTGGTTTCAGACGGGGAGACCCAGTACTTC CASSLVSDGETQYF
TRBJ2-7 - TRBV19 - TGTGCCAGTAGTATGCCCGGACAGCTCTACGAGCAGTACTTC CASSMPGQLYEQYF
TRBJ2-7 TRBD2 TRBV6-1 once TGTGCCAGCAGCCCGACTAGCGGCCAGGGCGAGCAGTACTTC CASSPTSGQGEQYF
TRBJ2-1 - TRBV11-2 few TGTGCCAGCAGCTTAGAGCGGGTATGGGGGAGTGAGTCTGGGTTTATGTTCTTC CASSLERVWGSESGFMFF
TRBJ2-1 - TRBV29-1 few TGCAGCGTTGAAGAGGACAGCAAGTACAATGAGCAGTTCTTC CSVEEDSKYNEQFF
TRBJ1-1 TRBD1 TRBV7-2 - TGTGCCAGCAGCTTAGCCCTTACAGGGGTCGGTGAAGCTTTCTTT CASSLALTGVGEAFF
TRBJ2-5 TRBD2 TRBV20-1 few TGCAGTGCCTTCCCTTCCCTAGCGGGAGTAGAGACCCAGTACTTC CSAFPSLAGVETQYF
TRBJ1-5 TRBD1 TRBV12-3/TRBV12-4 - TGTGCCAGCAGTTCCCTGGACAGGGTAAATCAGCCCCAGCATTTT CASSSLDRVNQPQHF
TRBJ2-3 - TRBV5-1 many TGCGCCAGCAGCTTGGGACGGCGGGACGATACGCAGTATTTT CASSLGRRDDTQYF
TRBJ2-7 TRBD2 TRBV11-1 few TGTGCCAGCAGCGTTAAGAGCGGGAAGACCTACGAGCAGTACTTC CASSVKSGKTYEQYF
TRBJ1-5 TRBD1 TRBV6-2/TRBV6-3 few TGTGCCAGCAGCACCCAGGGGGCGTTGGTTCAGCCCCAGCATTTT CASSTQGALVQPQHF
TRBJ2-5 TRBD2 TRBV12-3/TRBV12-4 many TGTGCCAGCAGTTCATCATGGAGACTAGCGGCTCAAGAGACCCAGTACTTC CASSSSWRLAAQETQYF
TRBJ2-2 - TRBV29-1 many TGCAGCGTTGCCGGGACCGGGGAGCTGTTTTTT CSVAGTGELFF
TRBJ2-1 - TRBV12-5 - TGTGCTAGTGGTTTGGTGAGCTCCTACAATGAGCAGTTCTTC CASGLVSSYNEQFF
TRBJ2-1 TRBD2 TRBV28 - TGTGCCAGCAGTTTGATTCCCGGCGGGAGGAAGAGTTACAATGAGCAGTTCTTC CASSLIPGGRKSYNEQFF
TRBJ2-1 - TRBV3-1 - TGTGCCAGCAGCCGGCTAGGGGGGAGGGCCGGGTCAGGTGAGCAGTTCTTC CASSRLGGRAGSGEQFF
TRBJ2-5 - TRBV15 - TGTGCCACCAGCAGAGTGGGGGATGAGACCCAGTACTTC CATSRVGDETQYF
TRBJ2-3 TRBD2 TRBV9 - TGTGCCAGCAGCCTAGGGACTAGCGGGGGTGGCACAGATACGCAGTATTTT CASSLGTSGGGTDTQYF
TRBJ1-4 - TRBV12-3/TRBV12-4 - TGTGCCAGCAGTTCTCATCAGGGCAGGGGCAATGAAAAACTGTTTTTT CASSSHQGRGNEKLFF
TRBJ2-1 - TRBV11-3 - TGTGCCAGCAGCTTAGTGGCTAGTGTTAGTGAGCAGTTCTTC CASSLVASVSEQFF
TRBJ2-1 - TRBV6-5 - TGTGCCAGCAGTTCGCCTAATCAGGGGCACAATGAGCAGTTCTTC CASSSPNQGHNEQFF
TRBJ2-2 TRBD2 TRBV7-9 many TGTGCCAGCAGCGATAGACTAGCAACTGACACCGGGGAGCTGTTTTTT CASSDRLATDTGELFF
TRBJ2-5 - TRBV9 few TGTGCCAGCAGCGTAGAAGGGGGACACAACCAAGAGACCCAGTACTTC CASSVEGGHNQETQYF
TRBJ1-1 - TRBV9 - TGTGCCAGCAGCGTAGATCGGCAGAACACTGAAGCTTTCTTT CASSVDRQNTEAFF
TRBJ2-3 - TRBV5-6 - TGTGCCAGCGGGACCTTGGACACAGATACGCAGTATTTT CASGTLDTDTQYF
TRBJ1-4 - TRBV29-1 few TGCAGCGTTGTGGGGCAGTTTAATGAAAAACTGTTTTTT CSVVGQFNEKLFF
TRBJ2-2 TRBD2 TRBV6-2/TRBV6-3 few TGTGCCAGCAGTCGGACCTTAGCGGGAGGCTCGAACACCGGGGAGCTGTTTTTT CASSRTLAGGSNTGELFF
TRBJ2-3 TRBD2 TRBV2 once TGTGCCACTCATCCCGGGGGGTACACAGATACGCAGTATTTT CATHPGGYTDTQYF
TRBJ2-2 - TRBV4-3 many TGCGCCAGCAGCCAAGACCGTGACAGCCCTGAGAACACCGGGGAGCTGTTTTTT CASSQDRDSPENTGELFF
TRBJ2-7 - TRBV3-1 - TGTGCCAGCAGCCAAGATATGAAAGGGGCTCATGAATCCTACGAGCAGTACTTC CASSQDMKGAHESYEQYF